These 2 T cell receptor beta chains share one sample of origin, sequenced in a study of T cells in Graves' hyperthyroidism and ophthalmopathy. What was amplified from RNA transcripts were TCR beta CDR3 regions. A set of HTBI primers served as the primers for a first-round RT-PCR of the TCR CDR3. From the multiplex PCR reads, TCRdb called clonotypes with MiXCR, one entry per CDR3 protein. The table shows just over 550,000 distinct CDR3 sequences, with 40% to 55% occurring only once. The source material was peripheral blood or thyroid tissue (not recorded which). The receptors come from a woman between 18 and 29 years old with Graves' hyperthyroidism.

Turning to this clonotype: Given the absence of the conserved phenylalanine or tryptophan at the CDR3 end, a read error is likely. No DNA is shown, since the ends of the CDR3 on it are uncertain; the CDR3 is the one TCRdb lists. The CDR3 sequence: CASSQGRG. The genes are TRBV7-8 and TRBJ1-4; no check of the table's D call, TRBD1, against the DNA was made. CDR1 is SGHVS and CDR2 is FQNEAQ in the germline V gene. The CDR3 is 8 residues long, ends included.

This clonotype appeared a few times. The chain has TRBV24-1 and TRBJ2-3; D may be TRBD1 or TRBD2 (5 bases each). The ends were cut back, 7 bases at V and 2 bases at J, with 15 bases in the middle. From germline, CDR1 is KGHDR and CDR2 SFDVKD. The CDR3 totals 15 residues. CDR3 coding DNA: TGTGCCACCAGCCAACCGGGACGGAACACAGATACGCAGTATTTT. Encoded protein: CATSQPGRNTDTQYF.